This T cell receptor beta chain stems from a study of patients and donors after allogeneic stem cell transplantation. TCRdb recomputed calls from the RT-PCR reads with MiXCR, one row per CDR3 protein. The table lists around 150,000 distinct CDR3 sequences, over 30% of them singletons. The CDR3 has 15 amino acids. Trimming took 5 bases from V and 8 from J; bases not matched to a gene: 11. In its sample, this clonotype was seen a few times. The clonotype was recovered from a human donor who was either an allogeneic HSCT recipient or a stem cell or donor lymphocyte infusion donor (not recorded which). It is not recorded whose cells these are; they may come from a transplant donor. Sequencing input: blood, either unsorted or a sorted T cell fraction (not recorded which). The rearrangement links TRBV12-3 or TRBV12-4 to TRBJ1-3, with TRBD1 matching over 8 bases. The CDR3 nucleotides read TGTGCCAGCAGTCCAGACAGGGGAAAATGGGACACCATATATTTT. Amino acid sequence: CASSPDRGKWDTIYF.